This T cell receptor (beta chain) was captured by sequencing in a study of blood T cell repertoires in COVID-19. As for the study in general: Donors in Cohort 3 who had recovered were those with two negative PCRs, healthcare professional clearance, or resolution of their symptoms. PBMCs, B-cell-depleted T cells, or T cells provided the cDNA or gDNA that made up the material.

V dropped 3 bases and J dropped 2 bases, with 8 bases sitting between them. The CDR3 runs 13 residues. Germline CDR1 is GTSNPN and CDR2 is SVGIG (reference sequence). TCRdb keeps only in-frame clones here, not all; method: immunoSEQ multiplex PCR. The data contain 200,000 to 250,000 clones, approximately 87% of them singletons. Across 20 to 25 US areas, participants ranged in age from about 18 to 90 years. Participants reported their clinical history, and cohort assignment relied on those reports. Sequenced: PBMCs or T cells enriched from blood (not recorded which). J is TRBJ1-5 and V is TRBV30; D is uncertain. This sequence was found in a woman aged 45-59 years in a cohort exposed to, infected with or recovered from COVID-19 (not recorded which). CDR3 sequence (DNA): TGTGCCTGGAGCCATCAGGGCAATCAGCCCCAGCATTTT. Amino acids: CAWSHQGNQPQHF. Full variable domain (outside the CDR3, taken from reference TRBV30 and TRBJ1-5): SQTIHQWPATLVQPVGSPLSLECTVEGTSNPNLYWYRQAAGRGLQLLFYSVGIGQISSEVPQNLSASRPQDRQFILSSKKLLLSDSGFYLCAWSHQGNQPQHFGDGTRLSIL.